The 28 T cell receptor beta chains in this list originate from one sample, sequenced in a study of blood T cell repertoires in COVID-19 (dated by TCRdb to the early 2020s). Libraries were constructed by the immunoSEQ multiplex PCR assay. Imported from immuneACCESS, the table was reduced by TCRdb to in-frame sequences with V and J called. These copies leave out some clones; in studies compared against another copy, an unresolved V gene accounts for under half, and the cause of the remainder is not known. The sample profile shows more than 300,000 clones; about four fifths of them were found once. The top ten clonotypes cover approximately 1.1% of the sample. The sequenced sample was peripheral blood. All receptors derive from a woman aged 45 to 65 with acute or convalescent COVID-19.

This clone was recorded a few times. The J gene is TRBJ2-2, the V gene TRBV7-2; 7 positions match TRBD1. The germline gives CDR1 SGHTA, CDR2 FQGNSA. This CDR3 contains 15 residues. The ends lost 1 base at V and 5 bases at J; junction bases unmatched: 4. CDR3 protein: CASSLGDRVTGELFF. The DNA for the CDR3 is TGTGCCAGCAGCTTAGGGGACAGAGTTACCGGGGAGCTGTTTTTT.

The chain employs TRBV7-2 and TRBJ2-7; D unclear. This CDR3 has 16 residues. V dropped 2 bases and J dropped 1 base, with 15 bases sitting between them. Looked up from germline, CDR1 is SGHTA and CDR2 is FQGNSA. The CDR3 spells CASSLYKTSGSYEQYF. In DNA, the CDR3 is TGTGCCAGCAGCTTATATAAAACTTCGGGTTCCTACGAGCAGTACTTC.

This clone was found a few times. This chain links TRBV30 with TRBJ1-5; 8 bases align to TRBD1. CDR3 length equals 14 residues. Germline V gives CDR1 GTSNPN, CDR2 SVGIG (reference sequence). V lost 5 bases to trimming and J lost 2 bases; unmatched junction nucleotides: 5. Here the CDR3 reads CAWVGQGGNQPQHF. As DNA, the CDR3 is TGTGCCTGGGTAGGACAGGGTGGCAATCAGCCCCAGCATTTT.

The chain combines TRBV5-4 with TRBJ2-1; 8 positions match TRBD2. This CDR3 spans 15 amino acids. V shed 2 bases, J shed 4 bases, and the junction held 5 bases outside the gene matches. The germline V gene has CDR1 SGHNT and CDR2 YYREEE (reference sequence). Written as DNA, the CDR3 is TGTGCCAGCAGCTTAGGAAGCGGGGGATACAATGAGCAGTTCTTC. This sequence encodes CASSLGSGGYNEQFF.

The rearrangement uses TRBV15 and TRBJ2-1; the D gene is possibly TRBD2 (7 bases). V shed 3 bases and J shed 12 bases, with 18 bases lying between them. Germline V CDR1 and CDR2: LNHNV, YYDKDF (reference sequence). This CDR3 is 14 amino acids long. CDR3 bases: TGTGCCACCAGCAGGGAGGGGGGGGCTTTGACGCAGTTCTTC. Encoded protein: CATSREGGALTQFF.

The V call is TRBV6-5, the J call TRBJ1-2, with 9 nucleotides matching TRBD1. Unmatched junction bases numbered 6, after V lost 6 bases and J lost 7 bases. Germline CDR1 reads MNHEY; CDR2 reads SVGAGI. This CDR3 has 13 amino acids. The CDR3 here is CASSVTGGRGYTF. CDR3 coding DNA: TGTGCCAGCAGCGTGACAGGGGGACGTGGCTACACCTTC.

The chain combines TRBV18 with TRBJ2-1, with TRBD2 as a possible D gene (5 bases). Germline CDR1 KGHSH, CDR2 LQKENI. The length of the CDR3 is 17 residues. V lost 2 bases, J lost 0 bases, and 14 bases lay in between. CDR3 sequence reads: CASSPGGGINSYNEQFF. In DNA form, the CDR3 reads TGTGCCAGCTCACCAGGAGGCGGTATTAACTCCTACAATGAGCAGTTCTTC.

V is TRBV7-2 and J is TRBJ1-2; 7 positions match TRBD1. The CDR3 contains 15 residues. Germline assignment: CDR1 SGHTA and CDR2 FQGNSA. J lost 3 bases, V lost 9 bases, and 13 bases had no gene match. CDR3 protein: CASKTGFTADYGYTF. CDR3 DNA sequence: TGTGCCAGTAAGACAGGGTTCACGGCTGACTATGGCTACACCTTC.

The chain employs TRBV27 and TRBJ2-3; 11 nucleotides line up with TRBD2. From germline, CDR1 is MNHEY and CDR2 SMNVEV (reference sequence). The CDR3 consists of 17 residues. With V trimmed by 4 bases and J by 5 bases, 11 bases remained unmatched. This CDR3 is CASSSPLAGAFGDTQYF. The CDR3 DNA is TGTGCCAGCAGTTCCCCACTAGCGGGGGCCTTTGGAGATACGCAGTATTTT.

CDR3 sequence: CASSFFIHRERENTEAFF. CDR3 coding DNA: TGTGCCAGCAGCTTTTTCATTCACAGGGAAAGGGAGAACACTGAAGCTTTCTTT. The chain couples TRBV5-4 to TRBJ1-1; a weak D match, TRBD1 (6 bases). Germline V CDR1 and CDR2: SGHNT, YYREEE (reference sequence). Trimming took 2 bases from V and 1 from J, leaving 21 bases between them. The CDR3 contains 18 residues.

Only one count was recorded for this clone. V is TRBV5-1 and J is TRBJ1-2; 8 bases line up with TRBD1. CDR1 and CDR2 (germline): SGHRS, YFSETQ. V shed 0 bases, J shed 2 bases, and the junction held 3 bases outside the gene matches. The CDR3 runs 15 residues. This chain's CDR3 is CASSLAGGVNYGYTF. Here the CDR3 DNA reads TGCGCCAGCAGCTTGGCAGGGGGCGTCAACTATGGCTACACCTTC.

This clone occurred once. This chain joins TRBV27 and TRBJ1-6, with 7 positions matching TRBD1. V lost 2 bases to trimming and J lost 6 bases; unmatched junction nucleotides: 4. CDR3 length equals 15 residues. The germline V gene encodes CDR1 MNHEY and CDR2 SMNVEV (reference sequence). The CDR3 here is CASSLRGGGNSPLHF. CDR3 nucleotides: TGTGCCAGCAGTTTAAGAGGGGGCGGTAATTCACCCCTCCACTTT.

V and J are TRBV11-2 and TRBJ1-1, with 9 bases lining up with TRBD1. V shed 5 bases, J shed 7 bases, and the junction held 8 bases outside the gene matches. Germline assignment: CDR1 SGHAT and CDR2 FQNNGV. The CDR3 totals 14 residues. DNA of the CDR3: TGTGCCAGCAGCAGACTACAGGGGGCCTTTGAAGCTTTCTTT. Protein: CASSRLQGAFEAFF. Based on the CDR3 plus reference TRBV11-2 and TRBJ1-1, the full variable domain is EAGVAQSPRYKIIEKRQSVAFWCNPISGHATLYWYQQILGQGPKLLIQFQNNGVVDDSQLPKDRFSAERLKGVDSTLKIQPAKLEDSAVYLCASSRLQGAFEAFFGQGTRLTVV.

The chain links TRBV10-3 to TRBJ1-1; 9 nucleotides align to TRBD1. This CDR3 contains 16 residues. Germline V CDR1 and CDR2: ENHRY, SYGVKD. Losses at the gene ends were 4 bases for V and 1 base for J; bases not matched to a gene: 7. Written as DNA, the CDR3 is TGTGCCATCAGTGGAACCGGGACAGGGAAGAACACTGAAGCTTTCTTT. Translating gives CAISGTGTGKNTEAFF.

This clone was counted a single time. The chain is built from TRBV7-2 and TRBJ2-1, with TRBD1 as a possible D gene (5 bases). The germline CDR1 and CDR2 sequences are SGHTA and FQGNSA. This CDR3 has 15 amino acids. Trimming stripped 6 bases from V and 7 bases from J, with 19 bases between. CDR3 nucleotide sequence: TGTGCCAGCAGGAAGACAGAAACCCCATGGAATGAGCAGTTCTTC. As protein: CASRKTETPWNEQFF.

The chain recombines TRBV19 with TRBJ2-5; D is perhaps TRBD2 (5 bases). Germline V gene data show CDR1 as LNHDA and CDR2 as SQIVND (reference sequence). The germline V and J ends were trimmed by 4 bases and 6 bases, with 12 bases remaining between them. The CDR3 is made up of 13 amino acids. The CDR3 region is CASSTDSPQTQYF. The DNA for the CDR3 is TGTGCCAGTAGTACGGACTCTCCTCAGACCCAGTACTTC. Based on the CDR3 plus reference TRBV19 and TRBJ2-5, the full variable domain is DGGITQSPKYLFRKEGQNVTLSCEQNLNHDAMYWYRQDPGQGLRLIYYSQIVNDFQKGDIAEGYSVSREKKESFPLTVTSAQKNPTAFYLCASSTDSPQTQYFGPGTRLLVL.

J is TRBJ2-1 and V is TRBV7-9; TRBD2 agrees at 12 bases. The germline CDR1 and CDR2 sequences are SEHNR and FQNEAQ (reference sequence). V shed 5 bases, J shed 9 bases, and the junction held 5 bases outside the gene matches. The CDR3 is 14 residues long. CDR3 amino acids: CASSKLAGGSEQFF. DNA of the CDR3: TGTGCCAGCAGCAAACTAGCGGGGGGAAGTGAGCAGTTCTTC.

V and J are TRBV2 and TRBJ1-5; D uncertain. Trimming took off 2 bases at V and 1 base at J, with 9 bases between the two ends. This CDR3 has 15 residues. Germline CDR1 is SNHLY and CDR2 is FYNNEI. The CDR3 sequence is CASSEFRESNQPQHF. The CDR3 DNA sequence: TGTGCCAGCAGTGAATTCCGGGAGAGCAATCAGCCCCAGCATTTT.

This chain uses TRBV10-3 with TRBJ2-2; 11 positions match TRBD2. The trim removed 2 bases at V and 5 bases at J, leaving 7 bases unmatched. The CDR3 spans 17 residues. Germline V gene data show CDR1 as ENHRY and CDR2 as SYGVKD. In nucleotides, the CDR3 is TGTGCCATCAGTGAGGGGACTAGCGGAGGCGGGACCGGGGAGCTGTTTTTT. Amino acids: CAISEGTSGGGTGELFF.

V gene TRBV24-1 combines with J gene TRBJ2-1; TRBD2 aligns across 13 bases. Losses at the gene ends were 3 bases for V and 3 bases for J; bases not matched to a gene: 4. This CDR3 comprises 17 residues. The germline V gene has CDR1 KGHDR and CDR2 SFDVKD. The CDR3 nucleotides are TGTGCCACCAGTGATACGGGACTAGCGGGGAACTACAATGAGCAGTTCTTC. Its translation: CATSDTGLAGNYNEQFF.

The CDR3 DNA is TGTGCCAGTAGTATAAAGAGGTTAGGGGGCTACGAGCAGTACTTC. It is translated as CASSIKRLGGYEQYF. This chain uses TRBV19 with TRBJ2-7, with D maybe TRBD1 (6 bases). With 2 bases removed from V and 3 bases from J, the gap between germline ends came to 14 bases. CDR1 LNHDA and CDR2 SQIVND come from the germline V gene (reference sequence). The CDR3 totals 15 residues.

The genes are TRBV6-1 and TRBJ1-2; no definite D call. CDR1 MNHNS and CDR2 SASEGT come from the germline V gene. Trimming removed 2 bases at V and 8 bases at J, with 12 bases between. CDR3 length equals 13 residues. CDR3 DNA: TGTGCCAGCAGTGAATTCCCTCCCCGGGGCTACACCTTC. Protein product: CASSEFPPRGYTF.

J is TRBJ2-5 and V is TRBV5-6, with 9 bases identical to TRBD1. Trimming cost V 4 bases and J 5 bases; bases outside gene matches: 6. CDR1 and CDR2 (germline): SGHDT, YYEEEE. The CDR3 contains 14 residues. This CDR3 reads CASSGPGQGETQYF. CDR3 DNA: TGTGCCAGCAGCGGCCCGGGACAGGGCGAGACCCAGTACTTC.

This clone was counted a single time. The J gene is TRBJ2-1, the V gene TRBV11-3, with D perhaps TRBD2 (6 bases). Germline V lookup: CDR1 SGHNT, CDR2 YENEEA. Trimming stripped 1 base from V and 9 bases from J, with 13 bases between. The CDR3 extends over 14 amino acids. The CDR3 DNA is TGTGCCAGCAGCTTAGGGTTAGCCGGGAGTGAGCAGTTCTTC. Translation: CASSLGLAGSEQFF.

This clone has just one count. The J gene is TRBJ1-4, the V gene TRBV7-9; maybe TRBD1 (6 bases). Trimming removed 5 bases from V and 6 bases from J, with 16 bases in between. This CDR3 has 15 amino acids. Germline V CDR1 and CDR2: SEHNR, FQNEAQ (reference sequence). This chain's CDR3 is CASSAMGGGDEKLFF. DNA for the CDR3: TGTGCCAGCAGCGCCATGGGTGGGGGCGATGAAAAACTGTTTTTT.

The chain uses TRBV3-1 (or the pseudogene TRBV3-2) and TRBJ2-2, with a weak D call TRBD2 (5 bases). Trimming took off 3 bases at V and 5 bases at J, with 10 bases between the two ends. The CDR3 sequence is 14 residues long. CDR1 is LGHDT and CDR2 is YNNKEL in the germline V gene (reference sequence). CDR3 in DNA: TGTGCCAGCAGCCATACTAGTGGTACCGGGGAGCTGTTTTTT. The encoded protein is CASSHTSGTGELFF.

As for this clone: Other nucleotide sequences from this sample produce the same CDR3. The V and J genes are TRBV7-3 and TRBJ2-3, with 14 bases that match TRBD2. Germline lookup yields CDR1 SGHTA and CDR2 FQGTGA. The CDR3 sequence is 15 residues long. The V gene end was trimmed by 2 bases and the J gene end by 5 bases; junction bases not matched to a gene: 0. The CDR3 region has the DNA TGTGCCAGCAGCTTAGGACTAGCGGGAGGAGATACGCAGTATTTT. This gives the protein CASSLGLAGGDTQYF.

The chain combines TRBV29-1 with TRBJ2-7, with TRBD2 as a possible D gene (5 bases). In germline, CDR1 is SQVTM, CDR2 ANQGSEA. The V end lost 0 bases, the J end lost 1 base, and 7 bases lay between the germline ends. The CDR3 has 13 residues. The CDR3 spells CSVEEAVSYEQYF. Here the CDR3 DNA reads TGCAGCGTTGAAGAAGCGGTTTCCTACGAGCAGTACTTC.